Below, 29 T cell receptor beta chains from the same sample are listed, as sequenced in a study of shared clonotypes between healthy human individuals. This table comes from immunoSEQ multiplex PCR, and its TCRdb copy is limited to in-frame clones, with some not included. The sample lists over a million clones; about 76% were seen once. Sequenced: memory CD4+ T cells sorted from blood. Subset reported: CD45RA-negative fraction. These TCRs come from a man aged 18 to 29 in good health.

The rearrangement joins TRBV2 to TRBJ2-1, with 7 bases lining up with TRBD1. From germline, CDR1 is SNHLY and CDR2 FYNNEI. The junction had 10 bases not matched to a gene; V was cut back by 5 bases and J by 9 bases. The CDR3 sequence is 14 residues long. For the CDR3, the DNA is TGTGCCAGCAGTTCCGGGACAGCAGGGACTGAGCAGTTCTTC. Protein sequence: CASSSGTAGTEQFF.

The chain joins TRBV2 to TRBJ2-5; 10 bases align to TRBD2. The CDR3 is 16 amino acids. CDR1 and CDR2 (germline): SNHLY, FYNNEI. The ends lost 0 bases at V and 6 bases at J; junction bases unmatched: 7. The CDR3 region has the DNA TGTGCCAGCAGTGAAGCAAGGCTAGCGGGGGCCCAGACCCAGTACTTC. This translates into CASSEARLAGAQTQYF.

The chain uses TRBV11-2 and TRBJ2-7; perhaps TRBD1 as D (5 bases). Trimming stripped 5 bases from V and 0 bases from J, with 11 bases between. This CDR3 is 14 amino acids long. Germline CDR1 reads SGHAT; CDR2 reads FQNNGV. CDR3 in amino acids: CASSPQTDSYEQYF. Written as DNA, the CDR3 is TGTGCCAGCAGCCCCCAGACAGACTCCTACGAGCAGTACTTC.

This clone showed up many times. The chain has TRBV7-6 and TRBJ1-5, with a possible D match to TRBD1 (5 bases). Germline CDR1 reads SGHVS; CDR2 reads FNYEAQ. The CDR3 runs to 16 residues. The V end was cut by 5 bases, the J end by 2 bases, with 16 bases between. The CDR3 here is CASSLEGPRGNQPQHF. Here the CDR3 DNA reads TGTGCCAGCAGCCTCGAGGGGCCTAGGGGCAATCAGCCCCAGCATTTT.

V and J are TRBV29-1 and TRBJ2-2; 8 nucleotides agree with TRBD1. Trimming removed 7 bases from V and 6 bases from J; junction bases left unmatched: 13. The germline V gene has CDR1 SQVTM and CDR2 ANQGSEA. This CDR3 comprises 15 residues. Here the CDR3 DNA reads TGCAGCGCCCGGAGACAGGGGCCAGGGGCCGGGGAGCTGTTTTTT. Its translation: CSARRQGPGAGELFF.

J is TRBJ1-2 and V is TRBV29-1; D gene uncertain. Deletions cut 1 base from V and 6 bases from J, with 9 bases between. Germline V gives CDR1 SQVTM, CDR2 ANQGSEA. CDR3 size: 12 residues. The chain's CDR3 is CSVEGNGNGYTF. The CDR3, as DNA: TGCAGCGTTGAAGGAAATGGGAATGGCTACACCTTC.

The CDR3 DNA follows: TGTGCCAGCAGCTTAGGACTAGCGGGCCCTCCGAACACCGGGGAGCTGTTTTTT. Protein: CASSLGLAGPPNTGELFF. The genes are TRBV7-9 and TRBJ2-2; TRBD2 matches 10 bases. The CDR3 has 18 amino acids. After removal of 1 base from V and 0 bases from J, the junction contained 5 bases not matched to a gene. The V gene's germline CDR1 is SEHNR and CDR2 FQNEAQ (reference sequence).

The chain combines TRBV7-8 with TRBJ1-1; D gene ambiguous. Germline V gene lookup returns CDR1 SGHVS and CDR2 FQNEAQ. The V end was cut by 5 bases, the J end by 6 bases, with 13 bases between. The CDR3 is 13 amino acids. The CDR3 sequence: CASSPRRGAEAFF. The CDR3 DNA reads TGTGCCAGCAGCCCCAGGCGTGGGGCTGAAGCTTTCTTT.

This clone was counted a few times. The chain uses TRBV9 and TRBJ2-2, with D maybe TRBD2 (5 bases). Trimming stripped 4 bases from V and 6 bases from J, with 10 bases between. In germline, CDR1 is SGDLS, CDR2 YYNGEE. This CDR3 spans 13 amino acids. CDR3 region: CASSLRGSGELFF. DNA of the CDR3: TGTGCCAGCAGCCTTCGGGGATCCGGGGAGCTGTTTTTT.

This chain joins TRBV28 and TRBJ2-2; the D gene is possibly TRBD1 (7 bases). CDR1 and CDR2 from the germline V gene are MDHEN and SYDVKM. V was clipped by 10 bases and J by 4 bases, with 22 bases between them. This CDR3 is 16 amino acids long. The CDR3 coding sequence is TGTGCCATCGGCCCTCAGGGGGGCGTTTCCACCGGGGAGCTGTTTTTT. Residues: CAIGPQGGVSTGELFF. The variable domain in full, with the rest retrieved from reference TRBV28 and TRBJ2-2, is DVKVTQSSRYLVKRTGEKVFLECVQDMDHENMFWYRQDPGLGLRLIYFSYDVKMKEKGDIPEGYSVSREKKERFSLILESASTNQTSMYLCAIGPQGGVSTGELFFGEGSRLTVL.

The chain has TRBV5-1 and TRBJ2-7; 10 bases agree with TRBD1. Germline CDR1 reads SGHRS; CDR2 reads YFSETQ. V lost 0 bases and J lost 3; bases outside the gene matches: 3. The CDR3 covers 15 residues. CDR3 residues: CASSLVGTGVYEQYF. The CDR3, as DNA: TGCGCCAGCAGCTTGGTTGGGACAGGGGTCTACGAGCAGTACTTC.

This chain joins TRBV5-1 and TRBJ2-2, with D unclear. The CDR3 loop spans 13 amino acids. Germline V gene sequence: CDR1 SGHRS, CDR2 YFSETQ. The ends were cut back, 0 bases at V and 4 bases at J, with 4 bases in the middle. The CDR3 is CASSLVATGELFF. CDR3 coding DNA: TGCGCCAGCAGCTTGGTGGCCACCGGGGAGCTGTTTTTT.

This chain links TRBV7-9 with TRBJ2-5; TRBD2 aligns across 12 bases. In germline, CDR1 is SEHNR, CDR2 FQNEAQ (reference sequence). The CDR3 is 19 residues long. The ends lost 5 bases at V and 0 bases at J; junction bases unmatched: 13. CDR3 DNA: TGTGCCAGCAGCCAGAAACAAGCTAGCGGGAGGGTAGACCAAGAGACCCAGTACTTC. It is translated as CASSQKQASGRVDQETQYF.

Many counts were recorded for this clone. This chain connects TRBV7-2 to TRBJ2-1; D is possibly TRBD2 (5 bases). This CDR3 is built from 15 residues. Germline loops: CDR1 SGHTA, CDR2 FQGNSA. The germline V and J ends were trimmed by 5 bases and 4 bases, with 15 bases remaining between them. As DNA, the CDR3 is TGTGCCAGCAGCGTGGGAGCGGACCTTTACAATGAGCAGTTCTTC. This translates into CASSVGADLYNEQFF.

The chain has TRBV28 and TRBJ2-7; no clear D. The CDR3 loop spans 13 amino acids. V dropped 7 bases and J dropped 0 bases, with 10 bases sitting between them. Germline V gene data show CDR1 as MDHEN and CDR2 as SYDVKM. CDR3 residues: CASKTWLSYEQYF. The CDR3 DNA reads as TGTGCCAGCAAAACATGGCTCTCCTACGAGCAGTACTTC.

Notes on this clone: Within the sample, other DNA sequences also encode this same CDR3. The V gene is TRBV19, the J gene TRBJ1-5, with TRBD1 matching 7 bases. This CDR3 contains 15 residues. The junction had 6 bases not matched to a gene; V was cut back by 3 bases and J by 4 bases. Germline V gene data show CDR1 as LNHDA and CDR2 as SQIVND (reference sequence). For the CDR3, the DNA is TGTGCCAGTAGTATCGGGACAGTGGGGAATCAGCCCCAGCATTTT. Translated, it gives CASSIGTVGNQPQHF.

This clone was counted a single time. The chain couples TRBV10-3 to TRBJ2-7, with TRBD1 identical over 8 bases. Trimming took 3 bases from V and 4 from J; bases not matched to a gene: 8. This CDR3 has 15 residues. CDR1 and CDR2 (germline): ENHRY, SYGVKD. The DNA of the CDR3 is TGTGCCATCAGTGACAGGGGGCGAGTTGGATACGAGCAGTACTTC. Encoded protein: CAISDRGRVGYEQYF.

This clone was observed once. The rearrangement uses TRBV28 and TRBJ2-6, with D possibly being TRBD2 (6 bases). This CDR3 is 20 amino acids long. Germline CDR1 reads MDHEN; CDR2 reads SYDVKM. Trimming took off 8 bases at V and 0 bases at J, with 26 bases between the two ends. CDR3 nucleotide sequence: TGTGCCAGCGAGTCGATATCTCCCGGGGGTACCCCCTCTGGGGCCAACGTCCTGACTTTC. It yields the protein CASESISPGGTPSGANVLTF.

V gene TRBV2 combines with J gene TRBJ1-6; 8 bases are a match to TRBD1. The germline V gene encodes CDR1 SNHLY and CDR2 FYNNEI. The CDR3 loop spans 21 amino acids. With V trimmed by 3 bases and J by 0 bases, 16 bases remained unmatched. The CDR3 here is CASSERRAGQGSLSYNSPLHF. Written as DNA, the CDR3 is TGTGCCAGCAGTGAGCGTAGGGCAGGACAGGGCTCGCTCTCCTATAATTCACCCCTCCACTTT.

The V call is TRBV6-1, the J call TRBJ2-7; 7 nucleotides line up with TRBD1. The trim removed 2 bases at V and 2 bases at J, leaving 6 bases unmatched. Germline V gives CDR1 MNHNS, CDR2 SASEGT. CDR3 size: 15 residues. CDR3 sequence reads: CASSERDRGPYEQYF. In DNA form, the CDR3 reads TGTGCCAGCAGTGAACGGGACAGAGGGCCCTACGAGCAGTACTTC.

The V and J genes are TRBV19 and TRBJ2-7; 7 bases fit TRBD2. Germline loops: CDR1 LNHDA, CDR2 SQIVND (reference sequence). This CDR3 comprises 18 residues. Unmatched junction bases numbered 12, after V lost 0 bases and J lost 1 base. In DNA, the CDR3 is TGTGCCAGTAGTATAGAAGGGACCCTCGCGGGAGCATCCTACGAGCAGTACTTC. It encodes CASSIEGTLAGASYEQYF. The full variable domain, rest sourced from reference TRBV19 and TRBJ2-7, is DGGITQSPKYLFRKEGQNVTLSCEQNLNHDAMYWYRQDPGQGLRLIYYSQIVNDFQKGDIAEGYSVSREKKESFPLTVTSAQKNPTAFYLCASSIEGTLAGASYEQYFGPGTRLTVT.

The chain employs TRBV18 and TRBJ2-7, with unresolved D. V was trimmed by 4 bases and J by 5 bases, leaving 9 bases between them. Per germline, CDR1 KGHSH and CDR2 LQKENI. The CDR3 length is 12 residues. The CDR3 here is CASSLGSHEQYF. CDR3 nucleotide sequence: TGTGCCAGCTCACTGGGATCACACGAGCAGTACTTC.

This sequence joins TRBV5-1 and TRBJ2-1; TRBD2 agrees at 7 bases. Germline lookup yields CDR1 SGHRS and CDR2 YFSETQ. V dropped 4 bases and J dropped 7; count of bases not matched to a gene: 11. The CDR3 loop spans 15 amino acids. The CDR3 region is CASSNPGGRRNEQFF. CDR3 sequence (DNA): TGCGCCAGCAGCAACCCGGGAGGTAGAAGGAATGAGCAGTTCTTC.

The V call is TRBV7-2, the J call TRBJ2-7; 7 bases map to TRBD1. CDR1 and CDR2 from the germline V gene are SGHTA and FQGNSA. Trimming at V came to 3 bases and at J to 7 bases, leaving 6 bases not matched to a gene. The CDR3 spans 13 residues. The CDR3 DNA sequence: TGTGCCAGCAGCTTTGGGACAGTAGGGGAGCAGTACTTC. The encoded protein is CASSFGTVGEQYF. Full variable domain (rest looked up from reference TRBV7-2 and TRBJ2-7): GAGVSQSPSNKVTEKGKDVELRCDPISGHTALYWYRQSLGQGLEFLIYFQGNSAPDKSGLPSDRFSAERTGGSVSTLTIQRTQQEDSAVYLCASSFGTVGEQYFGPGTRLTVT.

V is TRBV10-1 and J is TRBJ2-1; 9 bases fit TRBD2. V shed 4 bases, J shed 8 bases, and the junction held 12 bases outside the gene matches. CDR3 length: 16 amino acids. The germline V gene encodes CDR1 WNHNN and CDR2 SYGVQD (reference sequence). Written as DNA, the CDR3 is TGCGCCAGCAGTGTAGGTAGCGGGAGTAGATCCCATGAGCAGTTCTTC. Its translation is CASSVGSGSRSHEQFF.

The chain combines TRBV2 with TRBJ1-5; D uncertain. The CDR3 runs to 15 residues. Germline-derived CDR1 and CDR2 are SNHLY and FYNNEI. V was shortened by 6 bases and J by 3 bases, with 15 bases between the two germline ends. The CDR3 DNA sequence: TGTGCCAGCAGACGTAGGTGGCAGGACAATCAGCCCCAGCATTTT. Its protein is CASRRRWQDNQPQHF.

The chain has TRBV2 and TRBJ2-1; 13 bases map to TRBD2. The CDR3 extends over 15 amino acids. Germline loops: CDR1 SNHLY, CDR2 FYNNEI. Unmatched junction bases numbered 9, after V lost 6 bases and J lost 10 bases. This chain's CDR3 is CASSKRLAGGGEQFF. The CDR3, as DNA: TGTGCCAGCAGCAAGAGACTAGCGGGAGGTGGAGAGCAGTTCTTC.

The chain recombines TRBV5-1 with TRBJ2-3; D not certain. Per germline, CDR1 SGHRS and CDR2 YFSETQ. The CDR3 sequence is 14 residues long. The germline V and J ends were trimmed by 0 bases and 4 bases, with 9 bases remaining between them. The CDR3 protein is CASSLAGTADTQYF. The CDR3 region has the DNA TGCGCCAGCAGCTTGGCAGGTACCGCAGATACGCAGTATTTT.

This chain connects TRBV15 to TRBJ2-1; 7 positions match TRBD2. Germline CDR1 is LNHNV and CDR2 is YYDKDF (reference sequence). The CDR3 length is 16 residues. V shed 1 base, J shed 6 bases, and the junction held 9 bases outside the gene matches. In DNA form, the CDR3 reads TGTGCCACCAGCAGAGTTAGGATCCAGCGGGGCAATGAGCAGTTCTTC. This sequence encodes CATSRVRIQRGNEQFF.